These 14 T cell receptor beta chains came from one sample sequenced in a study of regulatory T cells in long-lasting Graves disease (dated by TCRdb to the early 2020s). The time point label on this specimen signifies: newly diagnosed GD, antithyroid drugs for less than 3 months. For both TCR sequencing and RNA sequencing, RNA was extracted from PBMCs using TRIzol. To prepare the library, multiplex PCR was applied. The instrument was an Illumina HiSeq 4000. To build TCR beta libraries, CDR3 regions were amplified by Arm-PCR using iRepertoire HTBI primers. Clones were called with MiXCR by TCRdb after fastp trimmed the public reads at Q25, and only in-frame beta chains were retained. All rows with the same CDR3 protein become a single entry with the most common DNA and genes. The table for this sample lists roughly 610,000 distinct CDR3 sequences; 15% to 20% of them were counted only once. The top ten hold approximately 20% of the sample.

The same sample was also studied in work on T cells in Graves' hyperthyroidism and ophthalmopathy.

The sequencing used peripheral blood mononuclear cells (PBMCs), collected at new diagnosis, from a patient treated with antithyroid drugs. The receptors stem from a woman aged 30 to 39 with Graves disease. Donor details come from another sample of the same person, matched by shared clones.

As regards this clonotype: It may be a read error: a sequence one base away is much more abundant. J is TRBJ1-1 and V is TRBV29-1, with 7 bases identical to TRBD1. Germline V lookup: CDR1 SQVTM, CDR2 ANQGSEA. After removal of 7 bases from V and 4 bases from J, the junction contained 6 bases not matched to a gene. The CDR3 length is 12 residues. The CDR3, as DNA: TGCAGCGCAGCACAGGGGAGCACTGAAGCTTTCTTT. It specifies CSAAQGSTEAFF.

The J gene is TRBJ2-1, the V gene TRBV19; maybe TRBD2 (5 bases). V lost 1 base and J lost 4, with 8 bases in between. CDR1 and CDR2 from the germline V gene are LNHDA and SQIVND (reference sequence). CDR3 length: 14 residues. The CDR3 region is CASSIVASYNEQFF. The CDR3 DNA is TGTGCCAGTAGTATAGTAGCGTCGTACAATGAGCAGTTCTTC.

This clonotype was detected a few times. This chain connects TRBV19 to TRBJ1-1, with D possibly matching TRBD1 (5 bases). The V end lost 9 bases, the J end lost 0 bases, and 17 bases lay between the germline ends. The CDR3 is 15 residues long. Germline CDR1 LNHDA, CDR2 SQIVND (reference sequence). In DNA, the CDR3 is TGTGCCAGCCGCCTATGGCAGACAGTGAACACTGAAGCTTTCTTT. Translation: CASRLWQTVNTEAFF.

This clonotype was seen ten or more times. This rearrangement joins TRBV7-2 to TRBJ2-7; TRBD2 might be the D (5 bases). Germline V CDR1 and CDR2: SGHTA, FQGNSA. The CDR3 is 14 residues long. With 6 bases removed from V and 0 bases from J, the gap between germline ends came to 12 bases. The CDR3: CASSSVAYSYEQYF. The CDR3 nucleotides read TGTGCCAGCAGTTCGGTAGCGTACTCCTACGAGCAGTACTTC.

This clonotype has just a few counts. The rearrangement links TRBV20-1 to TRBJ2-7, with D unclear. This CDR3 comprises 15 residues. Germline-derived CDR1 and CDR2 are DFQATT and SNEGSKA (reference sequence). Trimming shortened V by 0 bases and J by 6 bases, and 18 bases separated the two germline ends. The CDR3 DNA is TGCAGTGCTAGAGAATTCCGGTGGCCGTCCGCCGAGCAGTACTTC. Protein: CSAREFRWPSAEQYF.

The rearrangement uses TRBV9 and TRBJ1-1; D may be TRBD1 (6 bases). The CDR3 totals 15 residues. The germline V and J ends were trimmed by 0 bases and 6 bases, with 15 bases remaining between them. Germline V gene lookup returns CDR1 SGDLS and CDR2 YYNGEE. CDR3 nucleotides: TGTGCCAGCAGCGTAGAGACAGGCCTGGGATCTGAAGCTTTCTTT. It translates to CASSVETGLGSEAFF.

There are a few counts of this clonotype. The J gene is TRBJ1-6, the V gene TRBV7-9, with a possible D match to TRBD1 (5 bases). The CDR3 consists of 15 residues. Germline CDR1 is SEHNR and CDR2 is FQNEAQ (reference sequence). V was shortened by 1 base and J by 8 bases, with 12 bases between the two germline ends. The CDR3 coding sequence is TGTGCCAGCAGCTTAGTACGGACAACAGATTCACCCCTCCACTTT. This codes for CASSLVRTTDSPLHF.

This clonotype was seen a few times. This chain joins TRBV27 and TRBJ2-7; 9 nucleotides align to TRBD2. Per the germline V gene, CDR1 is MNHEY and CDR2 is SMNVEV (reference sequence). There are 19 residues in the CDR3. V was pared by 5 bases and J by 7 bases, with 24 bases of the junction left unmatched. CDR3 sequence: CASSRGGGRVLRPPEEQYF. The CDR3 DNA reads TGTGCCAGCAGTCGGGGGGGCGGGAGGGTCCTTCGGCCTCCGGAGGAGCAGTACTTC.

This clonotype was seen repeatedly, ten times or more. V and J are TRBV24-1 and TRBJ2-5; D might be TRBD1 (6 bases). Trimming removed 6 bases at V and 3 bases at J, with 10 bases between. Per the germline V gene, CDR1 is KGHDR and CDR2 is SFDVKD. The CDR3 is made up of 13 amino acids. DNA of the CDR3: TGTGCCACCAGTACGGCAGGGGAAGAGACCCAGTACTTC. Translation: CATSTAGEETQYF.

V usage is TRBV2 and J usage is TRBJ1-1; no clear D gene. V was trimmed by 3 bases and J by 7 bases, leaving 9 bases between them. The CDR3 has 12 residues. The germline gives CDR1 SNHLY, CDR2 FYNNEI. DNA of the CDR3: TGTGCCAGCAGTGACAGTCCCATTGAAGCTTTCTTT. It yields the protein CASSDSPIEAFF.

This clonotype was recorded at least ten times. The rearrangement links TRBV28 to TRBJ2-7; the match to TRBD2 covers 12 bases. The V segment lost 5 bases and the J segment 9 bases; nucleotides outside the gene matches: 11. This CDR3 contains 15 residues. Germline V gene lookup returns CDR1 MDHEN and CDR2 SYDVKM. CDR3 protein: CASSQWTSGTSGQYF. CDR3 DNA sequence: TGTGCCAGCAGTCAATGGACTAGCGGGACTTCTGGGCAGTACTTC.

The table lists this clonotype with a few counts. This chain connects TRBV9 to TRBJ1-1, with 7 bases fitting TRBD1. There are 14 residues in the CDR3. Germline values: CDR1 SGDLS, CDR2 YYNGEE. The ends lost 3 bases at V and 7 bases at J; junction bases unmatched: 9. In DNA, the CDR3 is TGTGCCAGCAGCGACAAGCCAACAGGGGTTGAAGCTTTCTTT. Translated, it gives CASSDKPTGVEAFF.

This clonotype was detected many times. V and J are TRBV6-1 and TRBJ2-7; the D gene is possibly TRBD2 (5 bases). The V and J ends lost 6 bases and 2 bases respectively, with 11 bases between them. Germline assignment: CDR1 MNHNS and CDR2 SASEGT. CDR3 length equals 13 residues. CDR3: CASRGAATYEQYF. DNA for the CDR3: TGTGCCAGCAGAGGAGCGGCAACCTACGAGCAGTACTTC.

In this sample, this clonotype turned up many times. The chain combines TRBV12-3 or TRBV12-4 with TRBJ1-5; D unclear. Trimming removed 3 bases from V and 7 bases from J, with 10 bases in between. The CDR3 loop spans 13 amino acids. This CDR3 is CASSLEDGQPQHF. Here the CDR3 DNA reads TGTGCCAGCAGTTTGGAAGACGGGCAGCCCCAGCATTTT.